The clone carrying this T cell receptor beta chain was counted only a few times. Antigen specificity is unknown. This CDR3 has 13 residues. Germline CDR1 SQVTM, CDR2 ANQGSEA. Trimming stripped 3 bases from V and 0 bases from J, with 9 bases between. Libraries were prepared by immunoSEQ multiplex PCR; TCRdb keeps only in-frame clonotypes and omits some of them. The sample has 950,000 to 1,200,000 clones, 60% to 80% seen once. Every donor, a Caucasian adult, lived in Nashville, Tennessee. This specimen comes from a study of shared clonotypes between healthy human individuals. At the level of the study: Aged between 18 and 49, the donors were a couple of women and a few men.

Study conclusions and caveats: The low donor count limited represented genetic and exposure-history diversity. Rarefaction showed that sequencing of sorted subsets was incomplete (despite large depth).

The clonotype comes from a man between 18 and 35 years old in good health. Some clones in this sample may be carry-over from other donors' samples. This sequence joins TRBV29-1 and TRBJ2-7; D uncertain. Sequencing input: memory CD4+ T cells from PBMCs. Subset noted: CD45RA-negative fraction. The CDR3 reads CSVERLISYEQYF. For the CDR3, the DNA is TGCAGCGTTGAGAGGCTGATCTCCTACGAGCAGTACTTC.